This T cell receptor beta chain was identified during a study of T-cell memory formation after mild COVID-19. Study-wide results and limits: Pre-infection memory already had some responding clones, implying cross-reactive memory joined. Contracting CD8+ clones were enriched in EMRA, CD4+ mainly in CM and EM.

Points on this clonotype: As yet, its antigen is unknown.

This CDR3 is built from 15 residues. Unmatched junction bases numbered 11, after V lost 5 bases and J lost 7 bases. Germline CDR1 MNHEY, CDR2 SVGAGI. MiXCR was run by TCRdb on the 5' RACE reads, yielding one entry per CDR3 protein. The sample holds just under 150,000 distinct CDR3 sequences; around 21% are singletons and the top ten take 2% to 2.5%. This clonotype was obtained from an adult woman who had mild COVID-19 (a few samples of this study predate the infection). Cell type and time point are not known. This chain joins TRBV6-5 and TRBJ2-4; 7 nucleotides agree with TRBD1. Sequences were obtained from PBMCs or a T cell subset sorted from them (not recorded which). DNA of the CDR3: TGTGCCAGCAGTCCAACAGGGGTAATGGGGAACATTCAGTACTTC. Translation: CASSPTGVMGNIQYF.